The clone carrying this TCR beta chain was detected a few times. Its antigen is unknown. The sample comes from a study of blood T cells in healthy people across ages. Whole-study results and caveats: A roughly linear fall in TCR beta diversity per million T cells was seen with increasing age. Unsorted PBMCs ruled out conclusive naive versus antigen-experienced comparison.

A second about 6 to 12 cycle PCR used barcoded and J-beta primers. Tagging of each cDNA molecule was performed by a template-switch adaptor with 12 random nucleotides. TCRdb fed the 5' RACE reads into MiXCR, producing one record per CDR3 protein. The sample includes about 2 million distinct CDR3 sequences, about 50% of them seen just once. V lost 1 base and J 7 bases, leaving 16 bases between the germline ends. The CDR3 totals 15 residues. Germline lookup yields CDR1 SGHTA and CDR2 FQGNSA. This TCR came from a woman in her thirties or forties in good health. Specimen: blood. The gene calls are TRBV7-2 and TRBJ2-5, with no clear D. In DNA form, the CDR3 reads TGTGCCAGCAGCTTAGGCTCGACGACCTTGGGGACCCAGTACTTC. It is translated as CASSLGSTTLGTQYF.